The following is a TCR beta chain sequence with its context. The target antigen is unknown. This entry comes from a study of cytomegalovirus exposure and HLA in healthy donors. Donors were drawn from the approximately 120-subject validation cohort, separate from the approximately 670-subject first cohort. Germline V lookup: CDR1 LNHNV, CDR2 YYDKDF (reference sequence). The CDR3 length is 17 residues. Losses at the gene ends were 3 bases for V and 2 bases for J; bases not matched to a gene: 10. Regarding the study as a whole: The study recorded over 150 TCR beta chains that were cytomegalovirus-associated. Most sequenced TCRs were rare (though some public TCRs occurred in many donors). Later, an analysis found that TCR clusters from the first cohort tended to co-occur in the 110 or so validation repertoires.

Assay used: immunoSEQ multiplex PCR; TCRdb lists only in-frame clones, some missing. The table records some 150,000 clones, 85% to 90% of them present only once. The sequenced material came from PBMCs. The origin of this receptor is a woman between 18 and 29 years old in good health and CMV-seropositive. The chain carries TRBV15 and TRBJ2-3; TRBD1 agrees at 8 bases. The CDR3 here is CATSRGLTGENTDTQYF. CDR3 nucleotide sequence: TGTGCCACCAGCAGGGGCCTGACAGGGGAGAACACAGATACGCAGTATTTT.